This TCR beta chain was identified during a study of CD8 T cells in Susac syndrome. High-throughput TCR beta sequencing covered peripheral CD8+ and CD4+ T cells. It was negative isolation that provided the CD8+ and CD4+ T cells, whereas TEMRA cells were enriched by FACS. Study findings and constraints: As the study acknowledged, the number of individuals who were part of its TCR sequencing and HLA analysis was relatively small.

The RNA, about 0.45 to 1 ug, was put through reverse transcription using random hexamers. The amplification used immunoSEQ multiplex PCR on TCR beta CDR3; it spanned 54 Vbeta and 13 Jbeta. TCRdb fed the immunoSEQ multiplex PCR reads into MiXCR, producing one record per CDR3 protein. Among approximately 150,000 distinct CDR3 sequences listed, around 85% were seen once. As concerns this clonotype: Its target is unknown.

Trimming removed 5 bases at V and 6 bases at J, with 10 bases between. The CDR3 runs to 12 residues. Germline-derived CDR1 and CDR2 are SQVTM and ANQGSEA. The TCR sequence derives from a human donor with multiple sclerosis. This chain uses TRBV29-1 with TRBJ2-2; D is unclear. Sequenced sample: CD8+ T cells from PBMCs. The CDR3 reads CSVLGPAGELFF. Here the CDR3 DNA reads TGCAGCGTTTTAGGGCCGGCCGGGGAGCTGTTTTTT.